This T cell receptor (beta chain) stems from a study of T cells after yellow fever vaccination. The germline CDR1 and CDR2 sequences are DFQATT and SNEGSKA (reference sequence). This CDR3 is built from 13 residues. With 6 bases removed from V and 1 base from J, the gap between germline ends came to 13 bases. TCRdb re-called the 5' RACE reads through MiXCR, storing one row per CDR3 protein. The data contain about 69,000 distinct CDR3 sequences, approximately 6.2% of them seen just once; the ten biggest clones take up 2.2%. This clonotype was recorded many times. As yet, its antigen is unknown. Study-wide results and caveats: Boosting was followed by the reappearance of most primary-vaccination clones (approximately 97% CD4, roughly 90% CD8).

This rearrangement joins TRBV20-1 to TRBJ2-7, with D possibly being TRBD2 (5 bases). The specimen comprised CD4+ T cells sorted from PBMCs, sampled around 15 days after the first yellow fever vaccination. This clonotype was obtained from a man between 18 and 35 years old who received the YFV17D yellow fever vaccine. The chain's CDR3 is CSAMDRGSYEQYF. The CDR3 bases are TGCAGTGCCATGGACCGGGGTTCCTACGAGCAGTACTTC.